The TCR beta chain described here comes from a study of control samples from healthy donors and cancer patients. Germline V gives CDR1 SGHAT, CDR2 FQNNGV. V lost 1 base and J lost 7, with 7 bases in between. CDR3 length equals 13 residues. The repertoire was sequenced with immunoSEQ multiplex PCR; TCRdb's copy has only in-frame clones and lacks some. The data contain about 150,000 clones, roughly nine tenths of them singletons. Specimen: blood. The V call is TRBV11-2, the J call TRBJ2-2; D call uncertain. This clonotype was sampled from a woman aged 25 to 39 in good health. The CDR3 DNA is TGTGCCAGCAGCTTAGGCGGAATCGGGGAGCTGTTTTTT. The encoded protein is CASSLGGIGELFF.